This T cell receptor beta chain stems from a study of blood T cell repertoires in COVID-19. In the study overall: The United States, Italy and Spain were the sources of the acute and convalescent COVID-19 samples. From T cells, B-cell-depleted T cells, or PBMCs came the material, which was cDNA or gDNA.

Trimming shortened V by 0 bases and J by 3 bases, and 9 bases separated the two germline ends. The CDR3 covers 14 residues. CDR1 LGHDT and CDR2 YNNKEL come from the germline V gene (reference sequence). Per the study methods: Counts of nucleated cells, estimated from reference gene primer amplification, were obtained. Using immunoSEQ multiplex PCR, the repertoire was profiled, and TCRdb retains in-frame clones only, with some absent. Clone size and V and J calls were adopted from that table, with D and trimming inferred from the DNA. The sample shows 150,000 to 200,000 clones, more than 75% of them seen only once.

The chain has TRBV3-1 (or the pseudogene TRBV3-2) and TRBJ2-7; TRBD2 might be the D (6 bases). This TCR was sampled from a woman in her 70s with acute or convalescent COVID-19. The material sequenced was peripheral blood. The CDR3 sequence: CASSQEGGNYEQYF. In DNA form, the CDR3 reads TGTGCCAGCAGCCAAGAGGGGGGAAACTACGAGCAGTACTTC.